Shown below are 18 T cell receptor beta chains from a single sample sequenced in a study of blood T cell repertoires in COVID-19. Clones were sequenced by immunoSEQ multiplex PCR, and TCRdb holds only the in-frame ones, with some missing. The sample lists about 250,000 clones; 85% to 90% were seen once. The sequenced sample was peripheral blood. The origin of the receptors is a man younger than 40 with acute or convalescent COVID-19.

This sequence joins TRBV7-3 and TRBJ1-6, with 7 bases matching TRBD1. The V gene end was trimmed by 3 bases and the J gene end by 10 bases; junction bases not matched to a gene: 12. Germline CDR1 and CDR2: SGHTA and FQGTGA. The CDR3 spans 16 residues. The CDR3 sequence: CASSLTGTRVGSPLHF. CDR3 coding DNA: TGTGCCAGCAGCTTGACAGGGACGCGCGTTGGGTCACCCCTCCACTTT. Supplemented by reference TRBV7-3 and TRBJ1-6, the full variable domain reads GAGVSQTPSNKVTEKGKYVELRCDPISGHTALYWYRQSLGQGPEFLIYFQGTGAADDSGLPNDRFFAVRPEGSVSTLKIQRTERGDSAVYLCASSLTGTRVGSPLHFGNGTRLTVT.

The chain employs TRBV6-2 or TRBV6-3 and TRBJ2-1, with 7 bases lining up with TRBD2. The CDR3 length is 15 residues. J gave up 4 bases and V 3 bases, and 6 bases lay outside the gene matches. CDR1 is MNHEY and CDR2 is SVGEGT in the germline V gene. CDR3 loop: CASSYGGGLYNEQFF. CDR3 nucleotide sequence: TGTGCCAGCAGTTATGGGGGGGGACTTTACAATGAGCAGTTCTTC.

The J gene is TRBJ1-1, the V gene TRBV6-5; maybe TRBD1 (5 bases). Germline values: CDR1 MNHEY, CDR2 SVGAGI. Between the trimmed V and J ends, which lost 6 bases and 1 base, there was a span of 12 bases. The CDR3 contains 14 residues. This CDR3 is CASRNRISNTEAFF. CDR3 sequence (DNA): TGTGCCAGCAGGAACAGGATCTCGAACACTGAAGCTTTCTTT.

The rearrangement links TRBV25-1 to TRBJ1-1, with D tentatively TRBD1 (5 bases). Trimming stripped 2 bases from V and 8 bases from J, with 12 bases between. The germline gives CDR1 MGHDK, CDR2 SYGVNS. The CDR3 sequence is 13 residues long. The CDR3 loop is CASSEAKRTEAFF. The CDR3 region has the DNA TGTGCCAGCAGTGAAGCTAAGAGGACAGAAGCTTTCTTT. The variable domain in full, completed from reference TRBV25-1 and TRBJ1-1, reads EADIYQTPRYLVIGTGKKITLECSQTMGHDKMYWYQQDPGMELHLIHYSYGVNSTEKGDLSSESTVSRIRTEHFPLTLESARPSHTSQYLCASSEAKRTEAFFGQGTRLTVV.

V gene TRBV7-2 combines with J gene TRBJ2-3, with 8 bases identical to TRBD2. Germline CDR1 reads SGHTA; CDR2 reads FQGNSA. The length of the CDR3 is 15 residues. V trimming: 7 bases; J trimming: 5 bases; junction bases outside the gene matches: 11. CDR3 sequence (DNA): TGTGCCAGCAAGGGACGGGGGGGCTTCAGAGATACGCAGTATTTT. Its translation is CASKGRGGFRDTQYF.

This clone was counted only a few times. The chain carries TRBV12-2 and TRBJ1-5. TRBV12-2 is recorded as a pseudogene. The CDR3 contains 14 residues. CDR3 residues: CASRLDSVRDYRHF. CDR3 nucleotide sequence: TGTGCAAGTCGCTTAGATTCGGTAAGGGACTACCGGCATTTT.

V gene TRBV18 combines with J gene TRBJ2-1, with 11 nucleotides matching TRBD2. V lost 6 bases and J lost 8; bases outside the gene matches: 9. CDR3 length equals 15 residues. Germline V gene sequence: CDR1 KGHSH, CDR2 LQKENI. In nucleotides, the CDR3 is TGTGCCAGCTCGCCTACTAGCGGGGGTTACGATGAGCAGTTCTTC. As protein: CASSPTSGGYDEQFF. The whole variable domain, remainder taken from reference TRBV18 and TRBJ2-1, is NAGVMQNPRHLVRRRGQEARLRCSPMKGHSHVYWYRQLPEEGLKFMVYLQKENIIDESGMPKERFSAEFPKEGPSILRIQQVVRGDSAAYFCASSPTSGGYDEQFFGPGTRLTVL.

The chain is built from TRBV28 and TRBJ2-7; D possibly corresponds to TRBD2 (6 bases). From germline, CDR1 is MDHEN and CDR2 SYDVKM. The CDR3 length is 15 residues. Deletions cut 6 bases from V and 2 bases from J, with 17 bases between. For the CDR3, the DNA is TGTGCCAGCAGCTTAACGTCGACGGGAGCCTACGAGCAGTACTTC. Amino acids: CASSLTSTGAYEQYF.

This clone was detected a few times. The chain carries TRBV11-3 and TRBJ2-7; 8 bases line up with TRBD2. Trimming cost V 0 bases and J 3 bases; bases outside gene matches: 1. The CDR3 is 14 residues long. In germline, CDR1 is SGHNT, CDR2 YENEEA. The CDR3: CASSLDGTSYEQYF. The CDR3 DNA is TGTGCCAGCAGCTTAGATGGGACTAGCTACGAGCAGTACTTC.

This chain uses TRBV28 with TRBJ1-5; 8 positions match TRBD1. The V segment lost 6 bases and the J segment 4 bases; nucleotides outside the gene matches: 8. CDR3 length equals 15 residues. The germline V gene has CDR1 MDHEN and CDR2 SYDVKM. CDR3 DNA: TGTGCCAGCAGATGGGGGACAGGCAATAATCAGCCCCAGCATTTT. Translating gives CASRWGTGNNQPQHF.

The table lists this clone with a count of one. V usage is TRBV28 and J usage is TRBJ1-2; 7 positions agree with TRBD1. Per germline, CDR1 MDHEN and CDR2 SYDVKM. The CDR3 covers 16 residues. V was pared by 6 bases and J by 7 bases, with 17 bases of the junction left unmatched. This CDR3 reads CASRSKGALGVGGYTF. The CDR3 DNA reads TGTGCCAGCAGAAGTAAGGGGGCCCTGGGTGTTGGTGGCTACACCTTC.

CDR3 residues: CASSRLAQMETQYF. Here the CDR3 DNA reads TGTGCCAGCAGCCGACTAGCCCAGATGGAGACCCAGTACTTC. The chain uses TRBV4-2 and TRBJ2-5, with 7 nucleotides matching TRBD2. V shed 4 bases and J 5 bases; nucleotides not matched to a gene: 7. The CDR3 spans 14 residues. The V gene's germline CDR1 is LGHNA and CDR2 YNFKEQ.

This clone was detected once. V gene TRBV7-9 combines with J gene TRBJ1-2; 8 positions match TRBD1. This CDR3 spans 13 amino acids. V lost 4 bases and J lost 7; bases outside the gene matches: 5. CDR1 and CDR2 (germline): SEHNR, FQNEAQ (reference sequence). CDR3: CASSYGQGGGYTF. CDR3 nucleotides: TGTGCCAGCAGCTATGGACAGGGAGGTGGCTACACCTTC. The full variable domain, rest sourced from reference TRBV7-9 and TRBJ1-2, is DTGVSQNPRHKITKRGQNVTFRCDPISEHNRLYWYRQTLGQGPEFLTYFQNEAQLEKSRLLSDRFSAERPKGSFSTLEIQRTEQGDSAMYLCASSYGQGGGYTFGSGTRLTVV.

This clone was detected a few times. The V gene is TRBV12-3 or TRBV12-4, the J gene TRBJ1-2; 7 bases align to TRBD1. This CDR3 has 13 amino acids. With 6 bases clipped from V and 7 bases from J, the junction kept 8 bases outside the gene matches. The CDR3, as DNA: TGTGCCAGCAGCCCGACAGGGTTCGGTGGCTACACCTTC. It translates to CASSPTGFGGYTF.

The V call is TRBV27, the J call TRBJ2-7; 11 bases align to TRBD2. This CDR3 has 13 amino acids. V was pared by 10 bases and J by 3 bases, with 5 bases of the junction left unmatched. The germline gives CDR1 MNHEY, CDR2 SMNVEV (reference sequence). The chain's CDR3 is CATATSGNYEQYF. The CDR3 DNA reads TGTGCCACCGCGACTAGCGGGAACTACGAGCAGTACTTC.

This chain uses TRBV5-5 with TRBJ2-7, with TRBD1 identical over 7 bases. Germline CDR1 is SGHKS and CDR2 is YYEKEE (reference sequence). The V and J ends lost 5 bases and 5 bases, in that order; junction bases with no gene match: 4. This CDR3 is 12 amino acids long. CDR3 DNA: TGTGCCAGCAGTCTACAGGGGAACGAGCAGTACTTC. It translates to CASSLQGNEQYF.

The chain uses TRBV20-1 and TRBJ2-1, with no clear D. Trimming took 3 bases from V and 10 from J, leaving 7 bases between them. Germline V gene data show CDR1 as DFQATT and CDR2 as SNEGSKA (reference sequence). The CDR3 is made up of 10 amino acids. The CDR3 DNA sequence: TGCAGTGCTAGGCTCGGGGAGCAGTTCTTC. This encodes CSARLGEQFF.

The genes are TRBV6-6 and TRBJ1-3; D uncertain. This CDR3 is built from 15 residues. Germline lookup yields CDR1 MNHNY and CDR2 SVGAGI (reference sequence). V lost 4 bases, J lost 4 bases, and 14 bases lay in between. The CDR3 is CASSSTGGIGNTIYF. DNA for the CDR3: TGTGCCAGCAGTTCGACGGGAGGGATAGGAAACACCATATATTTT.